Reported below is one T cell receptor beta chain. The antigen remains unidentified. The data belong to a study of shared clonotypes between healthy human individuals. Points from the study as a whole: Genetic and exposure-history diversity was limited by the small donor number.

Libraries were prepared by immunoSEQ multiplex PCR; TCRdb keeps only in-frame clonotypes and omits some of them. The sample has 2,500,000 or so clones; just under 95% are singletons. The V end was cut by 5 bases, the J end by 3 bases, with 15 bases between. Germline loops: CDR1 SGHRS, CDR2 YFSETQ. The CDR3 covers 14 residues. The receptor's source is a man in his late teens or twenties in good health. Some clones in this sample may be carry-over from other donors' samples. The sample was naive CD4+ T cells from PBMCs. Subset described: CD45RA+ positively selected. The chain is built from TRBV5-1 and TRBJ2-7, with D perhaps being TRBD1 or TRBD2 (5 bases each). The CDR3 DNA follows: TGCGCCAGCAGACCCCGGGGCCCATTCTACGAGCAGTACTTC. Translation: CASRPRGPFYEQYF.